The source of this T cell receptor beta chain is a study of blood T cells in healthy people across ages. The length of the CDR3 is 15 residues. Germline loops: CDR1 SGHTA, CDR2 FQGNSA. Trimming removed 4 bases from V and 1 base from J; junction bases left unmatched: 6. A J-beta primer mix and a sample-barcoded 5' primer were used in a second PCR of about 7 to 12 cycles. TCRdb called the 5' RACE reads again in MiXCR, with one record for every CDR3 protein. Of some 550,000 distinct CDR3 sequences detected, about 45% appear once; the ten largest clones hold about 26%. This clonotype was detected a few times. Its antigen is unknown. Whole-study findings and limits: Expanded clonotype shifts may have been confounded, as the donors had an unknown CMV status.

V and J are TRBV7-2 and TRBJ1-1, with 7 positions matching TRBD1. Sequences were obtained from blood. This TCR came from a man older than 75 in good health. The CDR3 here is CASSYQGDPNTEAFF. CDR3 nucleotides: TGTGCCAGCAGCTACCAGGGGGACCCGAACACTGAAGCTTTCTTT.